This TCR beta chain was recorded in a study of T cell responses to AZD1222 COVID-19 vaccine. The CDR3 totals 12 residues. The germline CDR1 and CDR2 sequences are LGHDT and YNNKEL (reference sequence). Losses at the gene ends were 5 bases for V and 10 bases for J; bases not matched to a gene: 6. Sequencing used immunoSEQ multiplex PCR; TCRdb keeps in-frame clones, though not all of them. The sample lists more than 75,000 clones; roughly nine tenths were seen once. The V gene is TRBV3-1 (or the pseudogene TRBV3-2), the J gene TRBJ2-3; TRBD1 agrees at 7 bases. Sequenced material: peripheral blood, taken on day 0 of AZD1222 vaccination. The TCR sequence derives from an adult in good health. CDR3 in DNA: TGTGCCAGCAGCGAGGGGGCGATGTCGCAGTATTTT. Translated: CASSEGAMSQYF.